This note documents a single T cell receptor beta chain sequence. No antigen is known for it. This record comes from a study of Tregs in tolerant kidney transplant recipients. Study results and limitations: Antigen-driven expansion was suggested because donor-specific Tregs expanded more than all Tregs in tolerant patients.

Trimming at V came to 5 bases and at J to 3 bases, leaving 5 bases not matched to a gene. Germline-derived CDR1 and CDR2 are MNHEY and SMNVEV (reference sequence). This CDR3 comprises 15 residues. The nonmyeloablative bone marrow transplants came from related graft donors, with transient mixed chimerism. TCRdb's copy holds only in-frame clones and misses some; the assay was immunoSEQ multiplex PCR. The sample includes roughly 80,000 clones, around nine tenths of them seen just once. The sequenced sample was CD4+ T cells from blood (PBMCs), obtained 24 months after the transplant. The J gene is TRBJ2-7, the V gene TRBV27; 12 positions agree with TRBD2. The origin of this receptor is a human patient who received a combined kidney and bone marrow transplant. Some of these T cells may belong to the graft donor. The CDR3 is CASSRLAGALYEQYF. The DNA for the CDR3 is TGTGCCAGCAGTCGACTAGCGGGAGCACTCTACGAGCAGTACTTC.